The rows below give T cell receptor beta chains drawn from one sample of a study of T cell responses to AZD1222 COVID-19 vaccine. Method: immunoSEQ multiplex PCR; TCRdb's copy keeps in-frame clones and lacks some. The repertoire consists of 150,000 to 200,000 clones, with roughly 93% occurring once and the leading ten covering around 3.8%. The sequencing here drew on peripheral blood, taken on day 0 of AZD1222 vaccination. Source of these receptors: an adult in good health. The CDR3 runs from the conserved cysteine through the conserved F or W. D genes are given only for firm matches. Rows give clone size only sometimes, using once, few, many, or a class for an expanded clone.

CDR3aa: CASSYTPSGNRETQYF
CDR3nt: TGTGCCAGCAGTTACACCCCAAGCGGGAATCGGGAGACCCAGTACTTC
d_gene: TRBD2
abundance: NA
v_gene: TRBV6-2/TRBV6-3
j_gene: TRBJ2-5

CDR3aa: CASRERHDYEQYF
CDR3nt: TGTGCCAGCAGGGAGAGACACGACTACGAGCAGTACTTC
d_gene: NA
abundance: NA
v_gene: TRBV2
j_gene: TRBJ2-7

CDR3aa: CASSSGGYGYTF
CDR3nt: TGTGCCAGCAGCAGCGGGGGGTATGGCTACACCTTC
d_gene: NA
abundance: NA
v_gene: TRBV6-5
j_gene: TRBJ1-2

CDR3aa: CASSIETGYGYTF
CDR3nt: TGTGCCAGTAGTATAGAAACAGGCTATGGCTACACCTTC
d_gene: NA
abundance: NA
v_gene: TRBV19
j_gene: TRBJ1-2

CDR3aa: CASSYGANANEKLFF
CDR3nt: TGTGCCAGCAGTTACGGGGCTAACGCTAATGAAAAACTGTTTTTT
d_gene: NA
abundance: NA
v_gene: TRBV6-5
j_gene: TRBJ1-4

CDR3aa: CASSWTGGPPLQETQYF
CDR3nt: TGTGCCAGCAGCTGGACAGGGGGACCCCCTCTTCAAGAGACCCAGTACTTC
d_gene: TRBD1
abundance: NA
v_gene: TRBV5-6
j_gene: TRBJ2-5

CDR3aa: CASKDRAGYGYTF
CDR3nt: TGTGCCAGTAAGGACAGGGCTGGCTATGGCTACACCTTC
d_gene: TRBD1
abundance: NA
v_gene: TRBV19
j_gene: TRBJ1-2

CDR3aa: CASSRNRGLNQPQHF
CDR3nt: TGTGCCAGCAGCAGGAACAGGGGGCTCAATCAGCCCCAGCATTTT
d_gene: TRBD1
abundance: NA
v_gene: TRBV6-2/TRBV6-3
j_gene: TRBJ1-5

CDR3aa: CASSSDREGWRKLFF
CDR3nt: TGTGCCAGCAGCTCCGACAGGGAGGGATGGAGAAAACTGTTTTTT
d_gene: TRBD1
abundance: NA
v_gene: TRBV6-5
j_gene: TRBJ1-4

CDR3aa: CASSPGQEGLRTEAFF
CDR3nt: TGTGCCAGCTCACCTGGACAGGAAGGGTTAAGGACTGAAGCTTTCTTT
d_gene: TRBD1
abundance: NA
v_gene: TRBV18
j_gene: TRBJ1-1

CDR3aa: CASSFISGGEGQPQHF
CDR3nt: TGTGCCAGCAGTTTTATCTCAGGGGGAGAAGGTCAGCCCCAGCATTTT
d_gene: TRBD1
abundance: NA
v_gene: TRBV6-5
j_gene: TRBJ1-5

CDR3aa: CASSYEGLTEAFF
CDR3nt: TGTGCCAGCAGTTACGAAGGGTTAACTGAAGCTTTCTTT
d_gene: NA
abundance: NA
v_gene: TRBV6-5
j_gene: TRBJ1-1

CDR3aa: CASSQLQGRNSNQPQHF
CDR3nt: TGTGCCAGCAGCCAATTACAGGGAAGAAATAGCAATCAGCCCCAGCATTTT
d_gene: NA
abundance: NA
v_gene: TRBV16
j_gene: TRBJ1-5

CDR3aa: CASSHLGLAGGFLYNEQFF
CDR3nt: TGCGCCAGCAGCCACTTGGGACTAGCGGGGGGGTTTCTTTACAATGAGCAGTTCTTC
d_gene: TRBD2
abundance: few
v_gene: TRBV4-1
j_gene: TRBJ2-1

CDR3aa: CSVEKGGGELFF
CDR3nt: TGCAGCGTTGAAAAAGGGGGCGGGGAGCTGTTTTTT
d_gene: NA
abundance: NA
v_gene: TRBV29-1
j_gene: TRBJ2-2

CDR3aa: CASSLRQMNTEAFF
CDR3nt: TGCGCCAGCAGCTTAAGACAGATGAACACTGAAGCTTTCTTT
d_gene: NA
abundance: NA
v_gene: TRBV5-1
j_gene: TRBJ1-1

CDR3aa: CAWSARGQPNTEAFF
CDR3nt: TGTGCCTGGAGTGCAAGAGGACAGCCGAACACTGAAGCTTTCTTT
d_gene: NA
abundance: NA
v_gene: TRBV30
j_gene: TRBJ1-1

CDR3aa: CASSSLEAFF
CDR3nt: TGTGCCAGCAGCTCCCTTGAAGCTTTCTTT
d_gene: NA
abundance: NA
v_gene: TRBV7-9
j_gene: TRBJ1-1

CDR3aa: CASSPTRRGIGEKLFF
CDR3nt: TGTGCCAGCAGTCCTACCCGACGGGGAATAGGGGAAAAACTGTTTTTT
d_gene: NA
abundance: NA
v_gene: TRBV27
j_gene: TRBJ1-4

CDR3aa: CASSLRGGGHNEQFF
CDR3nt: TGTGCCAGCAGTTTACGCGGGGGGGGACACAATGAGCAGTTCTTC
d_gene: TRBD2
abundance: NA
v_gene: TRBV27
j_gene: TRBJ2-1

CDR3aa: CASSLGRGSGSGAGELFF
CDR3nt: TGTGCCAGCAGCTTAGGCCGAGGAAGCGGGAGTGGAGCCGGGGAGCTGTTTTTT
d_gene: TRBD2
abundance: NA
v_gene: TRBV11-2
j_gene: TRBJ2-2

CDR3aa: CASSPQLQGGTEAFF
CDR3nt: TGTGCCAGCAGCCCCCAGCTCCAGGGAGGGACTGAAGCTTTCTTT
d_gene: NA
abundance: NA
v_gene: TRBV11-2
j_gene: TRBJ1-1

CDR3aa: CASSQRQGDQPQHF
CDR3nt: TGTGCCAGCAGCCAACGACAGGGGGATCAGCCCCAGCATTTT
d_gene: TRBD1
abundance: NA
v_gene: TRBV3-1/TRBV3-2
j_gene: TRBJ1-5

CDR3aa: CASSVGIYNEQFF
CDR3nt: TGTGCCAGTAGTGTCGGGATCTACAATGAGCAGTTCTTC
d_gene: NA
abundance: NA
v_gene: TRBV19
j_gene: TRBJ2-1

CDR3aa: CASSERRGNSNQPQHF
CDR3nt: TGTGCCAGCAGTGAAAGAAGGGGAAATAGCAATCAGCCCCAGCATTTT
d_gene: NA
abundance: NA
v_gene: TRBV2
j_gene: TRBJ1-5

CDR3aa: CASSELVGSGYTF
CDR3nt: TGTGCCAGCAGTGAATTGGTAGGGAGTGGCTACACCTTC
d_gene: NA
abundance: once
v_gene: TRBV6-1
j_gene: TRBJ1-2

CDR3aa: CASSQPLDYSGIDTQYF
CDR3nt: TGTGCCAGCAGCCAACCGCTCGACTATTCGGGGATAGATACGCAGTATTTT
d_gene: NA
abundance: NA
v_gene: TRBV3-1/TRBV3-2
j_gene: TRBJ2-3

CDR3aa: CASSLIGGGNEKLFF
CDR3nt: TGCGCCAGCAGCTTGATCGGCGGGGGTAATGAAAAACTGTTTTTT
d_gene: NA
abundance: NA
v_gene: TRBV5-1
j_gene: TRBJ1-4

CDR3aa: CATAPGQGWDEQFF
CDR3nt: TGTGCCACCGCCCCGGGACAGGGTTGGGATGAGCAGTTCTTC
d_gene: TRBD1
abundance: NA
v_gene: TRBV24-1
j_gene: TRBJ2-1

CDR3aa: CASSRTTSYNEQFF
CDR3nt: TGCGCCAGCAGCCGGACTACCTCCTACAATGAGCAGTTCTTC
d_gene: NA
abundance: NA
v_gene: TRBV5-1
j_gene: TRBJ2-1

CDR3aa: CSVSGGGTYEQYF
CDR3nt: TGCAGCGTTTCAGGGGGCGGCACCTACGAGCAGTACTTC
d_gene: TRBD1
abundance: few
v_gene: TRBV29-1
j_gene: TRBJ2-7

CDR3aa: CASSIENTEAFF
CDR3nt: TGTGCCAGTAGTATAGAAAACACTGAAGCTTTCTTT
d_gene: NA
abundance: NA
v_gene: TRBV19
j_gene: TRBJ1-1

CDR3aa: CASSTSGRGELFF
CDR3nt: TGTGCCAGTAGTACCTCCGGGCGTGGGGAGCTGTTTTTT
d_gene: NA
abundance: NA
v_gene: TRBV19
j_gene: TRBJ2-2

CDR3aa: CASSSPDPIGNEQFF
CDR3nt: TGTGCCAGCAGCTCACCCGACCCAATTGGCAATGAGCAGTTCTTC
d_gene: NA
abundance: NA
v_gene: TRBV7-8
j_gene: TRBJ2-1

CDR3aa: CASRQYFGNQPQHF
CDR3nt: TGTGCCAGCAGACAGTATTTCGGCAATCAGCCCCAGCATTTT
d_gene: NA
abundance: NA
v_gene: TRBV27
j_gene: TRBJ1-5

CDR3aa: CASKGGANYGYTF
CDR3nt: TGTGCCAGCAAAGGCGGAGCTAACTATGGCTACACCTTC
d_gene: NA
abundance: once
v_gene: TRBV7-9
j_gene: TRBJ1-2

CDR3aa: CASSLDGTGEYVSYGYTF
CDR3nt: TGTGCCAGCAGCTTGGACGGGACAGGGGAGTATGTTAGCTATGGCTACACCTTC
d_gene: TRBD1
abundance: NA
v_gene: TRBV5-4
j_gene: TRBJ1-2

CDR3aa: CASSSFLAGGPHEQFF
CDR3nt: TGTGCCAGCAGCTCTTTCCTAGCGGGCGGGCCCCATGAGCAGTTCTTC
d_gene: TRBD2
abundance: NA
v_gene: TRBV27
j_gene: TRBJ2-1

CDR3aa: CASSLGPQGAFQPQHF
CDR3nt: TGTGCCAGCAGCTTGGGGCCTCAGGGGGCCTTTCAGCCCCAGCATTTT
d_gene: TRBD1
abundance: NA
v_gene: TRBV5-5
j_gene: TRBJ1-5

CDR3aa: CASSYSVWRGGGELFF
CDR3nt: TGTGCCAGCAGTTACTCGGTTTGGCGGGGAGGCGGGGAGCTGTTTTTT
d_gene: NA
abundance: NA
v_gene: TRBV6-5
j_gene: TRBJ2-2

CDR3aa: CASSETGYSPLHF
CDR3nt: TGTGCCAGCAGTGAAACGGGATACTCACCCCTCCACTTT
d_gene: NA
abundance: once
v_gene: TRBV6-4
j_gene: TRBJ1-6

CDR3aa: CASSMVAGNYNSPLHF
CDR3nt: TGTGCCAGTAGTATGGTGGCAGGGAACTATAATTCACCCCTCCACTTT
d_gene: NA
abundance: NA
v_gene: TRBV19
j_gene: TRBJ1-6

CDR3aa: CATLSQYGGGELFF
CDR3nt: TGTGCCACCCTCTCCCAGTATGGAGGCGGGGAGCTGTTTTTT
d_gene: NA
abundance: NA
v_gene: TRBV19
j_gene: TRBJ2-2

CDR3aa: CSLWEQGNPYGYTF
CDR3nt: TGCAGCCTATGGGAACAGGGAAACCCCTATGGCTACACCTTC
d_gene: NA
abundance: NA
v_gene: TRBV29-1
j_gene: TRBJ1-2

CDR3aa: CASSTRDYRNTIYF
CDR3nt: TGTGCCAGTAGTACCCGTGACTACCGAAACACCATATATTTT
d_gene: NA
abundance: NA
v_gene: TRBV19
j_gene: TRBJ1-3

CDR3aa: CSALDRGLPNYGYTF
CDR3nt: TGCAGCGCCTTGGACAGGGGGCTACCTAACTATGGCTACACCTTC
d_gene: TRBD1
abundance: once
v_gene: TRBV29-1
j_gene: TRBJ1-2

CDR3aa: CASSDRGGNTEAFF
CDR3nt: TGTGCCAGCAGCGATCGGGGGGGGAACACTGAAGCTTTCTTT
d_gene: NA
abundance: few
v_gene: TRBV11-2
j_gene: TRBJ1-1

CDR3aa: CASSFRGTGIGYGYTF
CDR3nt: TGTGCCAGCAGCTTCCGTGGGACAGGGATTGGCTATGGCTACACCTTC
d_gene: TRBD1
abundance: NA
v_gene: TRBV7-9
j_gene: TRBJ1-2

CDR3aa: CASSLNTNNEQFF
CDR3nt: TGCGCCAGCAGCTTGAATACCAACAATGAGCAGTTCTTC
d_gene: NA
abundance: NA
v_gene: TRBV5-1
j_gene: TRBJ2-1

CDR3aa: CASSHPGPPTEAFF
CDR3nt: TGTGCCAGCAGTCACCCGGGACCCCCGACTGAAGCTTTCTTT
d_gene: NA
abundance: NA
v_gene: TRBV6-5
j_gene: TRBJ1-1

CDR3aa: CASSPRARVTVSYTF
CDR3nt: TGTGCCAGCAGCCCTCGGGCCCGGGTAACGGTGAGCTACACCTTC
d_gene: NA
abundance: NA
v_gene: TRBV11-2
j_gene: TRBJ1-2

CDR3aa: CSVVGGSYNEQFF
CDR3nt: TGCAGCGTTGTGGGGGGATCCTACAATGAGCAGTTCTTC
d_gene: NA
abundance: once
v_gene: TRBV29-1
j_gene: TRBJ2-1

CDR3aa: CASSTTIPGELFF
CDR3nt: TGTGCCAGTAGTACGACGATCCCCGGGGAGCTGTTTTTT
d_gene: NA
abundance: NA
v_gene: TRBV19
j_gene: TRBJ2-2